Listed below are T cell receptor beta chains from one sample, sequenced in a study of vaccination and CD4 T cells after COVID-19. No cognate antigen is known for these TCRs. TCRdb independently ran MiXCR on the PCR reads; one entry per CDR3 protein. The sample carries about 20,000 distinct CDR3 sequences, approximately 50% recorded once. The specimen was CD4+ T cells from blood, cultured in vitro. The receptors originated from a human donor who had recovered from COVID-19. Each CDR3 is given with its conserved first and last residue. The D gene is left open where the match is weak. Expanded clones get a size class; other rows say once, few or many, or leave the size out.

j_gene,d_gene,abundance,v_gene,CDR3nt,CDR3aa
TRBJ1-5,NA,NA,TRBV19,TGTGCCAGTAGTGATCAGGTTGATCAGCCCCAGCATTTT,CASSDQVDQPQHF
TRBJ2-3,TRBD1,NA,TRBV6-1,TGTGCCAGCAGTCGGGACAGGGTAGCAGATACGCAGTATTTT,CASSRDRVADTQYF
TRBJ1-1,NA,NA,TRBV12-3/TRBV12-4,TGTGCCAGCGCTTGGACAGTGAACACTGAAGCTTTCTTT,CASAWTVNTEAFF
TRBJ1-2,TRBD1,NA,TRBV27,TGTGCCAGCAGCCCGGACAGGGTTTTAGGCTACACCTTC,CASSPDRVLGYTF
TRBJ2-7,TRBD2,few,TRBV7-9,TGTGCCAGCAGCCGGACTAGAGCGGGAGAGCAGTACTTC,CASSRTRAGEQYF
TRBJ2-2,NA,NA,TRBV6-4,TGTGCCAGCAGTGAGCAGACTAGAAGTTTCGGCGGGGAGCTGTTTTTT,CASSEQTRSFGGELFF
TRBJ1-1,TRBD1,few,TRBV12-3/TRBV12-4,TGTGCCAGCAGTTTTGGACAGGGGAACACTGAAGCTTTCTTT,CASSFGQGNTEAFF
TRBJ2-2,NA,few,TRBV7-2,TGTGCCAGCCAAACCCGGACCGTGAACACCGGGGAGCTGTTTTTT,CASQTRTVNTGELFF
TRBJ1-1,TRBD1,NA,TRBV15,TGTGCCACCACTCACGACAGGGTTGTGACTGAAGCTTTCTTT,CATTHDRVVTEAFF
TRBJ2-2,TRBD2,NA,TRBV20-1,TGCAGTGCCCTCGGGAGGCTTGACACCGGGGAGCTGTTTTTT,CSALGRLDTGELFF
TRBJ1-1,NA,few,TRBV29-1,TGCAGCGTTGCTCGGGGGGAGGACACTGAAGCTTTCTTT,CSVARGEDTEAFF
TRBJ2-5,TRBD2,NA,TRBV24-1,TGTGCCACCAGTGATTTAACTAGCGGGAGGGAAGAGACCCAGTACTTC,CATSDLTSGREETQYF
TRBJ2-7,TRBD1,NA,TRBV27,TGTGCCAGCAGTTCCAAGGGACAGGGAGGGTTCGAGCAGTACTTC,CASSSKGQGGFEQYF
TRBJ2-7,NA,NA,TRBV27,NA,CASNFGTGTGENILYF
TRBJ1-2,NA,few,TRBV20-1,TGCAGCACCCACGGGGGGCAGAGGGACTATGGCTACACCTTC,CSTHGGQRDYGYTF
TRBJ1-2,NA,once,TRBV24-1,TGTGCCACCAGTGATGCCCAGGGAGGTGGCGGCTACACCTTC,CATSDAQGGGGYTF
TRBJ2-1,NA,once,TRBV5-4,TGTGCCAGCAGCTTGGAATCCCCTCGCTCTTTCAATGAGCAGTTCTTC,CASSLESPRSFNEQFF